This T cell receptor (beta chain) is from a study of spatial heterogeneity in lung cancer (dated 2019 in TCRdb). Notes on the research overall: The donors were around 69 patients from the lung TRACERx cohort who had early-stage, untreated non-small cell lung cancer. Follow-up PBMC samples were sequenced whenever the samples were available, and the median time to follow-up was approximately 24 months after resection. Beta-chain transcripts were consistently detected in greater numbers than alpha-chain transcripts, which likely reflected higher beta-chain transcript abundance. In the raw uncorrected reads, each unique combination of TCR and UMI appeared more than ten times on average. The study quantitatively compared TCR alpha and beta repertoires across multiple tumor regions, matched nontumor lung and blood in non-small cell lung cancer. Nonsynonymous mutation counts, determined by whole-exome sequencing of tumor tissue, were related to TCR repertoire features. At surgery, hundreds of tumor regions, around 67 matched nontumor lung samples and more than 55 PBMC samples were TCR-sequenced for both alpha and beta chains. Here is what the overall study found, with its caveats: Comparisons of baseline and follow-up blood repertoires included only 14 patients. Ubiquitous expanded tumor TCRs showed up in blood more often at tumor resection than at routine follow-up. Confirming at a functional level the hypothesis that regional TCRs recognize regional mutations was considered to require additional single-cell paired TCR alpha and beta sequencing.

This clonotype was found a few times. Its specific antigen is unknown. No base quality information exists; no much larger clone differs at one position. The method behind the library was 5' RACE. Sequencing was carried out with a NextSeq 500. In the TCR library protocol, a unique molecular identifier was attached to each TCR cDNA molecule so that PCR and sequencing errors could be corrected. The study's processing was this. Decombinator tools were used for TCR identification, UMI-based error correction and CDR3 extraction. Expanded TCRs were defined as those above a frequency of 2 per 1,000, corresponding to the top 1% of the tumor frequency distribution. Rényi diversity was computed with the R vegan package after subsampling each repertoire 100 times to 5,000 TCRs. To build CDR3 similarity networks, amino acid triplet string-kernel similarity was used, and CDR3s were connected when their pairwise similarity was above 0.82. TCRdb ran its own pipeline on the public reads, namely fastp trimming at Q25 and MiXCR clone calling, and kept in-frame beta chains. Under each unique CDR3 protein, matching rows form one entry showing the most common genes and DNA. The V and J calls and clone size are TCRdb's, not the authors'. Within this sample are about 120,000 distinct CDR3 sequences, with 12% of them counted one time only. Around a sixth of the sample belongs to the ten largest clones.

According to the study, the label for this sample's time point signals: blood at routine non-recurrence follow-up after resection. Without any cell sorting, TCR sequencing was performed on whole RNA extracted either from tumor and nontumor lung tissue or from cryopreserved PBMC samples. Patients were selected for TCR sequencing only if sufficient RNA was available from at least two tumor regions. The germline V gene gives CDR1 as SGHTA and CDR2 as FQGNSA. Deletion took 3 bases off V and 0 bases off J, with a span of 10 bases between the germline ends. Taken from cysteine to phenylalanine, the CDR3 has 15 residues. Of all the DNA, just the CDR3 is kept, 45 bases in frame from base 1.

The input for sequencing was PBMCs, taken at follow-up. The chain is made from TRBV7-2 and TRBJ2-3; the D gene cannot be named for sure. The receptor was isolated from a male donor with early-stage non-small cell lung cancer. The nucleotide sequence is TGTGCCAGCAGCTTCGGCATAGGAAGCACAGATACGCAGTATTTT. It specifies CASSFGIGSTDTQYF.